The next 18 T cell receptor beta chains were all read from a single sample in a study of regulatory T cells in long-lasting Graves disease. Time point meaning: newly diagnosed GD, antithyroid drugs for less than 3 months. There was RNA extracted from PBMCs, and the TCR library was made from it. Researchers made TCR beta libraries by using iRepertoire HTBI primers and running Arm-PCR on CDR3 regions. TCRdb re-derived calls from the multiplex PCR reads in MiXCR, one entry per CDR3 protein. The repertoire holds a few hundred thousand distinct CDR3 sequences, with 15% to 20% as singletons. These same data were also listed under a study on T cells in Graves' hyperthyroidism and ophthalmopathy.

Here the sequenced sample was peripheral blood mononuclear cells (PBMCs), taken at new diagnosis, from a patient treated with antithyroid drugs. The origin of the receptors is a man aged 35 to 55 with Graves disease.

This clonotype was picked up many times. V and J are TRBV27 and TRBJ1-2, with D uncertain. Germline CDR1 and CDR2: MNHEY and SMNVEV (reference sequence). The V gene lost 4 bases and the J gene lost 2 bases, with 11 bases spanning the gap. This CDR3 spans 14 amino acids. CDR3 DNA sequence: TGTGCCAGCAGTTCCACACGACTCAACTATGGCTACACCTTC. It codes for CASSSTRLNYGYTF.

This clonotype was recorded at least ten times. V usage is TRBV18 and J usage is TRBJ2-3; TRBD1 or TRBD2 may be the D gene (6 bases each). V dropped 2 bases and J dropped 8 bases, with 17 bases sitting between them. From germline, CDR1 is KGHSH and CDR2 LQKENI. The CDR3 contains 15 residues. The CDR3 nucleotides read TGTGCCAGCTCACCATCGTCTAGGGGGGAAAGTACGCAGTATTTT. This sequence encodes CASSPSSRGESTQYF.

This clonotype was detected many times. For the CDR3, the DNA is TGTGCCAGCAGCACCAGGGGAGTCCAGACCTACGAGCAGTACTTC. The encoded protein is CASSTRGVQTYEQYF. The chain joins TRBV7-2 to TRBJ2-7; weak D call: TRBD1 (6 bases). V was clipped by 5 bases and J by 2 bases, with 16 bases between them. Germline V gene data show CDR1 as SGHTA and CDR2 as FQGNSA. This CDR3 has 15 residues.

This clonotype occurred a few times. The CDR3 loop is CASSQFGEGETQYF. The CDR3 region has the DNA TGTGCCAGCAGCCAATTCGGGGAGGGTGAGACCCAGTACTTC. The V call is TRBV3-1, the J call TRBJ2-5; 7 bases match TRBD2. V lost 2 bases to trimming and J lost 5 bases; unmatched junction nucleotides: 5. The CDR3 length is 14 residues. Germline V CDR1 and CDR2: LGHDT, YNNKEL (reference sequence).

Notes on this clonotype: The likely explanation is a read error, given a far larger clone one base away. The V gene is TRBV7-2, the J gene TRBJ2-1, with TRBD2 matching over 14 bases. CDR1 and CDR2 (germline): SGHTA, FQGNSA. J lost 6 bases, V lost 3 bases, and 7 bases had no gene match. CDR3 size: 17 residues. The CDR3 DNA sequence: TGTGCCAGCAGCTTCGCGCTAGGACTAGCGGGAGGCAATGAGCAGTTCTTC. It specifies CASSFALGLAGGNEQFF.

Turning to this clonotype: Only one base separates this from a far larger clonotype, so it likely reflects a read error. V gene TRBV12-3 or TRBV12-4 combines with J gene TRBJ2-7, with D hard to call. V was trimmed by 6 bases and J by 3 bases, leaving 24 bases between them. The length of the CDR3 is 17 residues. CDR3: CASRSEPTGLRRYEQYF. In DNA form, the CDR3 reads TGTGCCAGCAGGTCGGAACCGACGGGCCTTCGCCGCTACGAGCAGTACTTC.

This clonotype has at least ten counts. The J gene is TRBJ2-7, the V gene TRBV7-9; D is undetermined. V was pared by 5 bases and J by 1 base, with 9 bases between. CDR1 SEHNR and CDR2 FQNEAQ come from the germline V gene (reference sequence). This CDR3 comprises 13 residues. The CDR3 nucleotides are TGTGCCAGCAGCCGCCGGGTTTCCTACGAGCAGTACTTC. It encodes CASSRRVSYEQYF.

This clonotype appeared many times. The V call is TRBV30, the J call TRBJ2-5; 7 bases match TRBD1. Losses at the gene ends were 6 bases for V and 1 base for J; bases not matched to a gene: 8. Germline values: CDR1 GTSNPN, CDR2 SVGIG (reference sequence). The CDR3 has 14 residues. CDR3 region: CACNWDRPQETQYF. The CDR3 DNA reads TGTGCCTGTAATTGGGACAGACCCCAAGAGACCCAGTACTTC.

V gene TRBV4-2 combines with J gene TRBJ2-1; the D is unclear. V lost 4 bases and J 0 bases, leaving 7 bases between the germline ends. The CDR3 runs to 14 residues. Germline CDR1 is LGHNA and CDR2 is YNFKEQ. CDR3 amino acids: CASSRRNSYNEQFF. The DNA for the CDR3 is TGTGCCAGCAGCCGAAGGAACTCCTACAATGAGCAGTTCTTC.

The chain combines TRBV6-9 with TRBJ2-1, with D tentatively TRBD1 (6 bases). The germline V and J ends were trimmed by 3 bases and 8 bases, with 11 bases remaining between them. CDR3 size: 13 residues. CDR1 and CDR2 from the germline V gene are MNHGY and SVAAGI. The CDR3 region has the DNA TGTGCCAGCAGTTACAACAGGGTTGATGAGCAGTTCTTC. It yields the protein CASSYNRVDEQFF.

This clonotype was detected ten times or more. The chain carries TRBV7-2 and TRBJ2-3; D is ambiguous. Germline CDR1 and CDR2: SGHTA and FQGNSA. The CDR3 covers 17 residues. V gave up 1 base and J gave up 0 bases, with 14 bases separating them. The CDR3 DNA reads as TGTGCCAGCAGCTTAGGGTCGGTGTACCGGAGCACAGATACGCAGTATTTT. Amino acids: CASSLGSVYRSTDTQYF.

On this clonotype: This may stem from a read error, because a much larger clone lies one nucleotide away. This chain uses TRBV20-1 with TRBJ2-3; 12 positions match TRBD2. CDR3 size: 17 residues. V shed 0 bases and J 2 bases; nucleotides not matched to a gene: 6. CDR1 and CDR2 (germline): DFQATT, SNEGSKA (reference sequence). The CDR3 reads CSARDQGLAGNTDTQYF. The CDR3, as DNA: TGCAGTGCTAGAGATCAAGGACTAGCGGGGAACACAGATACGCAGTATTTT.

There are a few counts of this clonotype. The chain is built from TRBV5-1 and TRBJ2-5; TRBD1 is a possible D gene (6 bases). CDR1 is SGHRS, CDR2 YFSETQ, per germline. V was cut by 4 bases and J by 0 bases, with 10 bases left in between. The CDR3 runs to 14 residues. The CDR3 region has the DNA TGCGCCAGCAGCGCCCAGGGGAACCAAGAGACCCAGTACTTC. Its protein is CASSAQGNQETQYF.

This clonotype appeared a few times. V usage is TRBV20-1 and J usage is TRBJ2-7; tentatively, D is TRBD2 (5 bases). V was clipped by 3 bases and J by 4 bases, with 10 bases between them. Germline CDR1 is DFQATT and CDR2 is SNEGSKA (reference sequence). The CDR3 sequence is 12 residues long. The CDR3 DNA sequence: TGCAGTGCTAGCGGGGATCGATACGAGCAGTACTTC. Its protein product is CSASGDRYEQYF.

This chain's CDR3 is CASSLIRGGGGGGGGGYF. The CDR3 nucleotides are TGTGCCAGCAGTTTAATTAGAGGGGGGGGGGGGGGGGGGGGGGGGGGGTACTTC. This chain connects TRBV11-2 to TRBJ2-5, with a possible D match to TRBD2 (7 bases). Trimming removed 6 bases from V and 13 bases from J, with 36 bases in between. The CDR3 has 18 amino acids. Germline V gene lookup returns CDR1 SGHAT and CDR2 FQNNGV. The variable domain in full, completed from reference TRBV11-2 and TRBJ2-5, reads EAGVAQSPRYKIIEKRQSVAFWCNPISGHATLYWYQQILGQGPKLLIQFQNNGVVDDSQLPKDRFSAERLKGVDSTLKIQPAKLEDSAVYLCASSLIRGGGGGGGGGYFGPGTRLLVL.

This clonotype was detected ten times or more. The CDR3, as DNA: TGTGCCAGCAGCTCCTCCAGGGCGAGAGGCGGGGAGCTGTTTTTT. Its protein is CASSSSRARGGELFF. V and J are TRBV7-3 and TRBJ2-2, with a tentative D call TRBD1 (5 bases). The CDR3 covers 15 residues. Germline-derived CDR1 and CDR2 are SGHTA and FQGTGA. The ends were cut back, 4 bases at V and 7 bases at J, with 16 bases in the middle.

The sample holds many counts of this clonotype. V usage is TRBV6-1 and J usage is TRBJ2-5, with D possibly TRBD1 on 7 matching bases. V lost 5 bases, J lost 9 bases, and 13 bases lay in between. The CDR3 consists of 12 residues. The germline gives CDR1 MNHNS, CDR2 SASEGT. The CDR3 DNA reads as TGTGCCAGCAGTCAGGGGGGATCTGCCCAGTACTTC. Translating it yields CASSQGGSAQYF.

This clonotype appeared many times. The genes are TRBV27 and TRBJ2-3; 7 bases align to TRBD1. The germline CDR1 and CDR2 sequences are MNHEY and SMNVEV (reference sequence). This CDR3 spans 13 amino acids. The trim removed 6 bases at V and 5 bases at J, leaving 5 bases unmatched. For the CDR3, the DNA is TGTGCCAGCAGCTACAGGGGCAAAGATACGCAGTATTTT. It is translated as CASSYRGKDTQYF.